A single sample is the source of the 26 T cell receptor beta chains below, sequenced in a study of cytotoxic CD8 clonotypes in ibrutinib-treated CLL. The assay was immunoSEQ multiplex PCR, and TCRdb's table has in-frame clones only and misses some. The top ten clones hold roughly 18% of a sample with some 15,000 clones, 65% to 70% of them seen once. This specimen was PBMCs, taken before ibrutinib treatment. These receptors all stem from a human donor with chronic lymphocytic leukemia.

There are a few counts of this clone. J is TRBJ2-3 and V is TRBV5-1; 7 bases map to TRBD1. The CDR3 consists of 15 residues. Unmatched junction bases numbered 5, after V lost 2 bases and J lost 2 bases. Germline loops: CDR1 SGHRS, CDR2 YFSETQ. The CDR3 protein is CASSLTGANTDTQYF. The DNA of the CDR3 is TGCGCCAGCAGCTTAACAGGGGCGAACACAGATACGCAGTATTTT.

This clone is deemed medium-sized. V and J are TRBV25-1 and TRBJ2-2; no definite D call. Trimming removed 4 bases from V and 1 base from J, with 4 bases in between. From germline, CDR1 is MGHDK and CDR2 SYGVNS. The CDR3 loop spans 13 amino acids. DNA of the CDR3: TGTGCCAGCAGTGCACAGAACACCGGGGAGCTGTTTTTT. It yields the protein CASSAQNTGELFF. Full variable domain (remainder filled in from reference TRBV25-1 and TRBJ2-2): EADIYQTPRYLVIGTGKKITLECSQTMGHDKMYWYQQDPGMELHLIHYSYGVNSTEKGDLSSESTVSRIRTEHFPLTLESARPSHTSQYLCASSAQNTGELFFGEGSRLTVL.

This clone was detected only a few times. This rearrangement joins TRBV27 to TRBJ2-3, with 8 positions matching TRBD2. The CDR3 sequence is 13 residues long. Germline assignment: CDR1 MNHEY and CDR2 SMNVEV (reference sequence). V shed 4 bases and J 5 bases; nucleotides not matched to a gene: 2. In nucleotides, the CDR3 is TGTGCCAGCAGTTCCCTAGCGGGAGATACGCAGTATTTT. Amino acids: CASSSLAGDTQYF.

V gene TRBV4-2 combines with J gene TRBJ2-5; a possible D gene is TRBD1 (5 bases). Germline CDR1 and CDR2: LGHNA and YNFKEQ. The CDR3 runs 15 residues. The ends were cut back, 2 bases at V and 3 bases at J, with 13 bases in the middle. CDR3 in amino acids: CASSQSENRKETQYF. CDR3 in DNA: TGTGCCAGCAGCCAAAGCGAGAACAGGAAAGAGACCCAGTACTTC.

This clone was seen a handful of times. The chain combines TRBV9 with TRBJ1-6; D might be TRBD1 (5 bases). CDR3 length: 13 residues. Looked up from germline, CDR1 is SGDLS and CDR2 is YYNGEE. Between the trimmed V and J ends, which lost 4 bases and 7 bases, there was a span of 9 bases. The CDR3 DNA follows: TGTGCCAGCAGCCCGGGGACGAATTCACCCCTCCACTTT. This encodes CASSPGTNSPLHF.

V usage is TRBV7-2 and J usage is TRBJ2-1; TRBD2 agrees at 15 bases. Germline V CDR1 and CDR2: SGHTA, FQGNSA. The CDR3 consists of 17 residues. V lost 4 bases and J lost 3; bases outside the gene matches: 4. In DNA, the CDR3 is TGTGCCAGCAGCTCCCAGGGACTAGCGGGGGGCTACAATGAGCAGTTCTTC. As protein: CASSSQGLAGGYNEQFF.

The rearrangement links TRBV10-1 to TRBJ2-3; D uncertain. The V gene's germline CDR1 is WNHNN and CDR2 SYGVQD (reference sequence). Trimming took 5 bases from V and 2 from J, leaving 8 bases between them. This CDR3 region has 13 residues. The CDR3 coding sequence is TGCGCCAGCAGTCCGGGTCCCACAGATACGCAGTATTTT. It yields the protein CASSPGPTDTQYF.

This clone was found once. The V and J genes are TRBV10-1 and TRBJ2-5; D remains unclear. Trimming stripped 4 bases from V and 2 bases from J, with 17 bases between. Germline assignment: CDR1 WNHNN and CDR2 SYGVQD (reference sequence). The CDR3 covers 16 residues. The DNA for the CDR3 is TGCGCCAGCAGTGTTGGCCCCGTACGAGCGCAAGAGACCCAGTACTTC. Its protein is CASSVGPVRAQETQYF.

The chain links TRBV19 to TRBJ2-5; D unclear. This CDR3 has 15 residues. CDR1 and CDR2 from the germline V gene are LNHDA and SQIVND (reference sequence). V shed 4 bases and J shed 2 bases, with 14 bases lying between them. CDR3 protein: CASSNSGPPQETQYF. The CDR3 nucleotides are TGTGCCAGTAGTAATTCGGGTCCGCCTCAAGAGACCCAGTACTTC.

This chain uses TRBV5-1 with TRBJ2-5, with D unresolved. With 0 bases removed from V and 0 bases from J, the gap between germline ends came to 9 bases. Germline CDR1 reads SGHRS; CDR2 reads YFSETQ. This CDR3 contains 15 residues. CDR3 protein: CASSLAGANQETQYF. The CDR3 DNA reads TGCGCCAGCAGCTTGGCGGGCGCGAACCAAGAGACCCAGTACTTC.

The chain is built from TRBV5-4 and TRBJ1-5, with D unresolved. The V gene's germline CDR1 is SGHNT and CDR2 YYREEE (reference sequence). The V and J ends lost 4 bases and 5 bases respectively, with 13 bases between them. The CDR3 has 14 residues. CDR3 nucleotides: TGTGCCAGCAGCATACTGGGCCAGGATCAGCCCCAGCATTTT. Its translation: CASSILGQDQPQHF.

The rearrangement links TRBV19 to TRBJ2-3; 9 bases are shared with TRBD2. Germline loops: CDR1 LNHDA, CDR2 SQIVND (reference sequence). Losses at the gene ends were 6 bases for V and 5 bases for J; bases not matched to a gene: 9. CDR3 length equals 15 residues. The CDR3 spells CASRKTSGGEDTQYF. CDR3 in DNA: TGTGCCAGTAGGAAGACTAGCGGCGGTGAAGATACGCAGTATTTT.

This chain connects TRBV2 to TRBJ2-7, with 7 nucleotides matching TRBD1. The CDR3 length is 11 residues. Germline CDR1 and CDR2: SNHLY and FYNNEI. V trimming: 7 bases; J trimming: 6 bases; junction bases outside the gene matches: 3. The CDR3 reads CASNDRAEQYF. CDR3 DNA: TGTGCCAGCAACGACAGGGCCGAGCAGTACTTC.

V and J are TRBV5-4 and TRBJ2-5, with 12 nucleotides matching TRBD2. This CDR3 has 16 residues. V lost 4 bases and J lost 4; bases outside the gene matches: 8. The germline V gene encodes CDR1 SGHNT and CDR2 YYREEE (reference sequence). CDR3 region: CASSRSLAGGGETQYF. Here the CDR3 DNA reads TGTGCCAGCAGCCGTTCACTAGCGGGGGGAGGAGAGACCCAGTACTTC.

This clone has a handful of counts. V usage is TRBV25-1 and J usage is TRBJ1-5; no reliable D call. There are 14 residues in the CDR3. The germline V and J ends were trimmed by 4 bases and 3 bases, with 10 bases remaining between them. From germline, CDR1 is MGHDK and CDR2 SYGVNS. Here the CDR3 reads CASSADGYNQPQHF. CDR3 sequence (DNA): TGTGCCAGCAGTGCCGACGGCTACAATCAGCCCCAGCATTTT.

The CDR3 coding sequence is TGTGCCAGCAGTTGGGGGGGGCAAGGAAATGAGCAGTTCTTC. Encoded protein: CASSWGGQGNEQFF. This chain joins TRBV6-6 and TRBJ2-1; tentative D call: TRBD2 (7 bases). Germline V CDR1 and CDR2: MNHNY, SVGAGI (reference sequence). The CDR3 length is 14 residues. V lost 4 bases, J lost 7 bases, and 14 bases lay in between.

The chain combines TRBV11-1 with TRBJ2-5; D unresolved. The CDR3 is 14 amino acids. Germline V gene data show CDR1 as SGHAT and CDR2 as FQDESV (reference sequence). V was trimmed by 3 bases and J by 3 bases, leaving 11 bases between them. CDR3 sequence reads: CASSFRAVEETQYF. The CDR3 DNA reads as TGTGCCAGCAGCTTCCGCGCTGTCGAAGAGACCCAGTACTTC.

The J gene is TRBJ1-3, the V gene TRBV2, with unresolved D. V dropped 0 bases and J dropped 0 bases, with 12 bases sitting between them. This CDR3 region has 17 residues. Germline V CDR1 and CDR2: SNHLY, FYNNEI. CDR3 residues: CASSEAIPYISGNTIYF. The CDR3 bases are TGTGCCAGCAGTGAAGCGATCCCATACATCTCTGGAAACACCATATATTTT.

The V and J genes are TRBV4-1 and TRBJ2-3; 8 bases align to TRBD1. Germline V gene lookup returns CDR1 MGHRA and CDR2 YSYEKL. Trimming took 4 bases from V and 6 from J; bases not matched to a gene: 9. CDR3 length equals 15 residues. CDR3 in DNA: TGCGCCAGCAGCCGAGGGACAGGCTTAGGGGATACGCAGTATTTT. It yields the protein CASSRGTGLGDTQYF.

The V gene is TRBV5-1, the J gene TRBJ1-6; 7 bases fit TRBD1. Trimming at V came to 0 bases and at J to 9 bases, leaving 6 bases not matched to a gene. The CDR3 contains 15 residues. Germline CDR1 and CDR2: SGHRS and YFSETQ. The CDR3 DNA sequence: TGCGCCAGCAGCTTGGCGGCAGGGGGGACTTCACCCCTCCACTTT. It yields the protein CASSLAAGGTSPLHF.

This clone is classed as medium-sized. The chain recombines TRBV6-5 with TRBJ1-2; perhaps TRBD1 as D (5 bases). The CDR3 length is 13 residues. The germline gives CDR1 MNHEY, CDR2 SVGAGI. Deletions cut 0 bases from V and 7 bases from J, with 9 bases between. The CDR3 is CASSYSTGGGYTF. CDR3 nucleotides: TGTGCCAGCAGTTACTCCACCGGGGGTGGCTACACCTTC.

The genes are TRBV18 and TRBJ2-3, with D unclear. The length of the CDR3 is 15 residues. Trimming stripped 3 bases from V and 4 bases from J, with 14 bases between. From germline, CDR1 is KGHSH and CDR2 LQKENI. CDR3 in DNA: TGTGCCAGCTCACCCCAGCAGGACCGTCCAGATACGCAGTATTTT. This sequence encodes CASSPQQDRPDTQYF.

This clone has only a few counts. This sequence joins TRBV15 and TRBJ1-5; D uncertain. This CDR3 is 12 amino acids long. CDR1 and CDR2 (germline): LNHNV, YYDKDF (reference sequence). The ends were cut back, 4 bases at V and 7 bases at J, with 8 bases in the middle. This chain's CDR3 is CATSKNRQPQHF. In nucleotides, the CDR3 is TGTGCCACCAGCAAAAACAGACAGCCCCAGCATTTT.

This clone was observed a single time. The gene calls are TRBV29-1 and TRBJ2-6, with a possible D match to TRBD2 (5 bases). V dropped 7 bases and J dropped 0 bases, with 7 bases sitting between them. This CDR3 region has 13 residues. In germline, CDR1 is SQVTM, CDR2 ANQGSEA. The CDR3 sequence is CSARGSGANVLTF. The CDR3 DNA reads TGCAGCGCTCGGGGCTCTGGGGCCAACGTCCTGACTTTC.

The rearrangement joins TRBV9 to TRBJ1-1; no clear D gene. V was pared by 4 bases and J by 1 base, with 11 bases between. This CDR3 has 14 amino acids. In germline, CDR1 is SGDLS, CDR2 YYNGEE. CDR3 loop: CASSQDQWNTEAFF. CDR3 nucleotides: TGTGCCAGCAGCCAAGATCAATGGAACACTGAAGCTTTCTTT.

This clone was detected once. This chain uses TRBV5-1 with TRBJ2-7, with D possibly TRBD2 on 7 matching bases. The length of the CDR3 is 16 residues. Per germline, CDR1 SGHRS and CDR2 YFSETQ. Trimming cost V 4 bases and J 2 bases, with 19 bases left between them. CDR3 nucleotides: TGCGCCAGCAGCGGGGGCGCTAGCGGACGCCCCTACGAGCAGTACTTC. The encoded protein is CASSGGASGRPYEQYF.